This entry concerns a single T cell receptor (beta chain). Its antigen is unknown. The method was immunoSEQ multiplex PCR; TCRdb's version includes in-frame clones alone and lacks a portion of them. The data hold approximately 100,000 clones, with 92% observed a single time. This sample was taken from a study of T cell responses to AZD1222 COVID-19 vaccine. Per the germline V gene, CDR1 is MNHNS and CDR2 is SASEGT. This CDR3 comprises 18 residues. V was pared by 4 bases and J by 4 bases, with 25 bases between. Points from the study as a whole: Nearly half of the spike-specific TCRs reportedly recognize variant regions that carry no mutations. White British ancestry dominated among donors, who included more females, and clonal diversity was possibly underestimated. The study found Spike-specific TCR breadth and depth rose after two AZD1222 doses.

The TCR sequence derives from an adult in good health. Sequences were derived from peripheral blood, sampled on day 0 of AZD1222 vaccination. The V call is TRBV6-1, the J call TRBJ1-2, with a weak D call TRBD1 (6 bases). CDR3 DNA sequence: TGTGCCAGCAGTGGCCAGGGGCGGGGCTCCCATCCTCTCTATGGCTACACCTTC. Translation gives CASSGQGRGSHPLYGYTF.